One and the same sample provided the 31 T cell receptor beta chains below, sequenced in a study of shared clonotypes between healthy human individuals. Using immunoSEQ multiplex PCR, the repertoire was profiled, and TCRdb retains in-frame clones only, with some absent. The sample records some 2 million clones, 90% to 95% being singletons. The specimen sequenced was naive CD4+ T cells sorted from blood. The subset denotes: CD45RA+ positively selected. These receptors came from a young man in good health.

The chain has TRBV5-4 and TRBJ2-5, with TRBD1 matching 9 bases. V dropped 4 bases and J dropped 6; count of bases not matched to a gene: 10. CDR3 length equals 15 residues. CDR1 is SGHNT, CDR2 YYREEE, per germline (reference sequence). CDR3 amino acids: CASSPGQGATQTQYF. CDR3 DNA: TGTGCCAGCAGCCCGGGACAGGGAGCCACGCAGACCCAGTACTTC.

The chain couples TRBV11-2 to TRBJ2-1; 9 nucleotides align to TRBD2. Germline V CDR1 and CDR2: SGHAT, FQNNGV. The CDR3 totals 15 residues. Unmatched junction bases numbered 7, after V lost 3 bases and J lost 7 bases. CDR3 nucleotide sequence: TGTGCCAGCAGCTTGGCTTCGGGACTAGCTAATGAGCAGTTCTTC. Protein: CASSLASGLANEQFF.

The chain is built from TRBV4-3 and TRBJ1-5; D remains unclear. The CDR3 sequence is 15 residues long. The germline CDR1 and CDR2 sequences are LGHNA and YSLEER. The germline V and J ends were trimmed by 1 base and 2 bases, with 9 bases remaining between them. CDR3 coding DNA: TGCGCCAGCAGCCAAGGATTAGTTGGCAATCAGCCCCAGCATTTT. It yields the protein CASSQGLVGNQPQHF.

V usage is TRBV6-1 and J usage is TRBJ2-1, with D maybe TRBD1 (5 bases). Germline lookup yields CDR1 MNHNS and CDR2 SASEGT. V was clipped by 3 bases and J by 4 bases, with 7 bases between them. CDR3 size: 13 residues. The CDR3 here is CASSDDSYNEQFF. As DNA, the CDR3 is TGTGCCAGCAGTGACGACAGTTACAATGAGCAGTTCTTC.

This clone was picked up a small number of times. V and J are TRBV29-1 and TRBJ2-1; D remains unclear. The V end lost 1 base, the J end lost 3 bases, and 13 bases lay between the germline ends. CDR1 and CDR2 (germline): SQVTM, ANQGSEA. The CDR3 runs to 15 residues. The CDR3 sequence is CSVEGEPSSYNEQFF. In nucleotides, the CDR3 is TGCAGCGTTGAAGGAGAACCCAGTAGCTACAATGAGCAGTTCTTC.

As for this clone: This sample includes further DNA sequences coding for the same CDR3. The chain employs TRBV5-1 and TRBJ1-5; TRBD1 aligns across 8 bases. Germline trimming cut 4 bases from V and 6 bases from J; bases unmatched to any gene: 6. Germline CDR1 and CDR2: SGHRS and YFSETQ. CDR3 length: 14 amino acids. The CDR3 DNA reads TGCGCCAGCAGCCTAGGACAGGGCGGTCAGCCCCAGCATTTT. This gives the protein CASSLGQGGQPQHF.

This chain connects TRBV2 to TRBJ2-7, with a possible D match to TRBD1 (6 bases). This CDR3 contains 14 residues. Trimming removed 7 bases from V and 5 bases from J, with 18 bases in between. In germline, CDR1 is SNHLY, CDR2 FYNNEI. In DNA, the CDR3 is TGTGCCAGCAAAAAGGACAGTCAGTGGCACGAGCAGTACTTC. It encodes CASKKDSQWHEQYF.

The CDR3 here is CAWSVVRTNSGANVLTF. CDR3 nucleotide sequence: TGTGCCTGGAGTGTAGTCAGGACAAACTCTGGGGCCAACGTCCTGACTTTC. J is TRBJ2-6 and V is TRBV30, with D perhaps TRBD1 (5 bases). The CDR3 contains 17 residues. V was trimmed by 0 bases and J by 0 bases, leaving 12 bases between them. CDR1 is GTSNPN and CDR2 is SVGIG in the germline V gene (reference sequence).

The rearrangement links TRBV4-1 to TRBJ1-5; no firm D call. There are 15 residues in the CDR3. Trimming pared 4 bases from V and 0 bases from J, leaving 10 bases between. Germline CDR1 and CDR2: MGHRA and YSYEKL. DNA for the CDR3: TGCGCCAGCAGCCTCGGGATGTTTAGCAATCAGCCCCAGCATTTT. It yields the protein CASSLGMFSNQPQHF.

This chain connects TRBV27 to TRBJ1-1; D unclear. Between the trimmed V and J ends, which lost 4 bases and 4 bases, there was a span of 13 bases. Germline V gives CDR1 MNHEY, CDR2 SMNVEV (reference sequence). The CDR3 consists of 14 residues. CDR3 region: CASSWAAGATEAFF. For the CDR3, the DNA is TGTGCCAGCAGTTGGGCGGCGGGAGCCACTGAAGCTTTCTTT.

The chain has TRBV28 and TRBJ2-5, with 9 bases fitting TRBD1. Per the germline V gene, CDR1 is MDHEN and CDR2 is SYDVKM. The CDR3 consists of 15 residues. V trimming: 6 bases; J trimming: 4 bases; junction bases outside the gene matches: 9. CDR3 bases: TGTGCCAGCAGCACCGCCGGGACAGGGATAGAGACCCAGTACTTC. Translation: CASSTAGTGIETQYF.

The chain uses TRBV18 and TRBJ2-7, with 13 bases that match TRBD2. This CDR3 has 17 residues. With 4 bases clipped from V and 2 bases from J, the junction kept 8 bases outside the gene matches. Germline V gene sequence: CDR1 KGHSH, CDR2 LQKENI. CDR3 amino acids: CASSRASGTSGAYEQYF. The CDR3 nucleotides are TGTGCCAGCTCACGGGCTTCGGGGACTAGCGGGGCCTACGAGCAGTACTTC.

The V gene is TRBV30, the J gene TRBJ2-6; D remains ambiguous. In germline, CDR1 is GTSNPN, CDR2 SVGIG (reference sequence). The CDR3 extends over 14 amino acids. The germline V and J ends were trimmed by 3 bases and 0 bases, with 6 bases remaining between them. In DNA, the CDR3 is TGTGCCTGGAGCCAAAGCTCTGGGGCCAACGTCCTGACTTTC. It encodes CAWSQSSGANVLTF.

J is TRBJ2-6 and V is TRBV19; D is ambiguous. Per germline, CDR1 LNHDA and CDR2 SQIVND (reference sequence). Trimming pared 2 bases from V and 2 bases from J, leaving 7 bases between. The CDR3 has 15 residues. CDR3: CASSIKGTGANVLTF. Written as DNA, the CDR3 is TGTGCCAGTAGTATAAAAGGGACTGGGGCCAACGTCCTGACTTTC.

The rearrangement uses TRBV28 and TRBJ2-1, with D perhaps TRBD1 or TRBD2 (5 bases each). V was trimmed by 3 bases and J by 4 bases, leaving 10 bases between them. The germline V gene encodes CDR1 MDHEN and CDR2 SYDVKM. The CDR3 sequence is 14 residues long. Here the CDR3 DNA reads TGTGCCAGCAGTTTGGGACCGCCGTACAATGAGCAGTTCTTC. This sequence encodes CASSLGPPYNEQFF.

This chain connects TRBV10-3 to TRBJ2-7, with D hard to call. Germline-derived CDR1 and CDR2 are ENHRY and SYGVKD. The CDR3 contains 14 residues. The V and J ends lost 0 bases and 2 bases respectively, with 8 bases between them. The chain's CDR3 is CAISESADPYEQYF. The CDR3 region has the DNA TGTGCCATCAGTGAGTCGGCGGACCCCTACGAGCAGTACTTC.

The chain couples TRBV7-2 to TRBJ2-2; 7 bases agree with TRBD1. V gave up 3 bases and J gave up 3 bases; unmatched junction bases: 1. Germline assignment: CDR1 SGHTA and CDR2 FQGNSA. CDR3 length: 14 amino acids. The CDR3 protein is CASSLQGDTGELFF. In nucleotides, the CDR3 is TGTGCCAGCAGCTTGCAGGGGGACACCGGGGAGCTGTTTTTT.

The rearrangement links TRBV5-1 to TRBJ2-3; D perhaps matches TRBD1 (5 bases). CDR1 is SGHRS, CDR2 YFSETQ, per germline. The CDR3 contains 15 residues. V gave up 0 bases and J gave up 1 base, with 9 bases separating them. The CDR3 nucleotides are TGCGCCAGCAGCTTGGCCGACAGCCGCACAGATACGCAGTATTTT. It translates to CASSLADSRTDTQYF.

This chain links TRBV10-3 with TRBJ2-7, with D perhaps being TRBD1 or TRBD2 (5 bases each). Trimming took off 2 bases at V and 6 bases at J, with 11 bases between the two ends. Germline V CDR1 and CDR2: ENHRY, SYGVKD. The CDR3 is 13 amino acids. For the CDR3, the DNA is TGTGCCATCAGTGAGGGGGGAGCAGTCGAGCAGTACTTC. This translates into CAISEGGAVEQYF.

The chain couples TRBV10-2 to TRBJ1-5, with 8 bases that match TRBD1. From germline, CDR1 is WSHSY and CDR2 SAAADI. V lost 3 bases and J lost 7; bases outside the gene matches: 8. This CDR3 is 15 amino acids long. The CDR3 loop reads CASSESRTGHQPQHF. The CDR3, as DNA: TGCGCCAGCAGTGAAAGTCGGACAGGGCACCAGCCCCAGCATTTT.

The rearrangement uses TRBV6-1 and TRBJ2-5; D tentatively reads TRBD1 or TRBD2 (5 bases each). The V and J ends lost 2 bases and 4 bases respectively, with 11 bases between them. The CDR3 has 14 amino acids. The germline CDR1 and CDR2 sequences are MNHNS and SASEGT. The CDR3 DNA reads as TGTGCCAGCAGTGAATTAGGGACGACAGAGACCCAGTACTTC. This translates into CASSELGTTETQYF.

This clone was seen once. A much more abundant neighbour one base away suggests this may be a read error. This sample also contains other DNA sequences that code for the same CDR3. The genes are TRBV6-4 and TRBJ1-1; the D is unclear. Germline values: CDR1 MRHNA, CDR2 SNTAGT. CDR3 length: 13 residues. V shed 5 bases and J shed 1 base, with 8 bases lying between them. The CDR3 sequence: CASSFGENTEAFF. CDR3 sequence (DNA): TGTGCCAGCAGTTTCGGGGAGAACACTGAAGCTTTCTTT.

This chain joins TRBV9 and TRBJ2-3, with TRBD2 matching over 14 bases. The CDR3 covers 16 residues. Trimming at V came to 4 bases and at J to 1 base, leaving 2 bases not matched to a gene. The V gene's germline CDR1 is SGDLS and CDR2 YYNGEE. CDR3 loop: CASSRLAGGRTDTQYF. The CDR3 nucleotides read TGTGCCAGCAGCCGACTAGCGGGAGGGCGCACAGATACGCAGTATTTT.

V gene TRBV28 combines with J gene TRBJ1-1; a weak D match, TRBD1 (6 bases). CDR3 length: 17 amino acids. CDR1 and CDR2 (germline): MDHEN, SYDVKM. The V end lost 7 bases, the J end lost 5 bases, and 26 bases lay between the germline ends. The CDR3 coding sequence is TGTGCCAGCAAAGGGGGGTTTGGGGACCCGGGCGGGACTGAAGCTTTCTTT. This gives the protein CASKGGFGDPGGTEAFF.

This clone turned up a few times. The same CDR3 is also encoded by other DNA sequences in this sample. The gene calls are TRBV30 and TRBJ2-1, with D unresolved. Germline assignment: CDR1 GTSNPN and CDR2 SVGIG (reference sequence). V dropped 3 bases and J dropped 5 bases, with 5 bases sitting between them. CDR3 size: 11 residues. In nucleotides, the CDR3 is TGTGCCTGGAGCCAAGACAATGAGCAGTTCTTC. It specifies CAWSQDNEQFF.

The V gene is TRBV20-1, the J gene TRBJ2-7; tentatively, D is TRBD2 (5 bases). Germline V gene data show CDR1 as DFQATT and CDR2 as SNEGSKA (reference sequence). This CDR3 has 10 residues. V was shortened by 6 bases and J by 9 bases, with 12 bases between the two germline ends. The CDR3 region is CSARAEGQYF. DNA for the CDR3: TGCAGTGCACGGGCCGAGGGGCAGTACTTC.

The chain links TRBV27 to TRBJ1-5; D remains ambiguous. This CDR3 has 17 amino acids. Trimming removed 1 base at V and 1 base at J, with 14 bases between. From germline, CDR1 is MNHEY and CDR2 SMNVEV (reference sequence). The CDR3: CASSLFVTSGSNQPQHF. DNA for the CDR3: TGTGCCAGCAGTTTATTCGTGACGTCAGGCAGCAATCAGCCCCAGCATTTT.

The genes are TRBV7-9 and TRBJ2-3, with a tentative D call TRBD2 (6 bases). With 2 bases removed from V and 2 bases from J, the gap between germline ends came to 11 bases. Germline values: CDR1 SEHNR, CDR2 FQNEAQ (reference sequence). The CDR3 extends over 15 amino acids. This CDR3 reads CASSLNSGNTDTQYF. The CDR3 DNA sequence: TGTGCCAGCAGCTTAAATAGCGGTAACACAGATACGCAGTATTTT.

This clone has just one count. J is TRBJ1-6 and V is TRBV14, with D possibly matching TRBD1 (5 bases). The CDR3 is 14 amino acids. Per the germline V gene, CDR1 is SGHDN and CDR2 is FVKESK. V was cut by 7 bases and J by 9 bases, with 16 bases left in between. Here the CDR3 reads CASNLGVVGSPLHF. As DNA, the CDR3 is TGTGCCAGCAATTTGGGGGTTGTCGGTTCACCCCTCCACTTT.

The chain links TRBV5-6 to TRBJ1-3; tentatively, D is TRBD1 (6 bases). Per germline, CDR1 SGHDT and CDR2 YYEEEE. CDR3 length equals 13 residues. V was clipped by 0 bases and J by 14 bases, with 15 bases between them. This CDR3 reads CASSLVGGPRLYF. As DNA, the CDR3 is TGTGCCAGCAGCTTGGTAGGGGGACCCCGGTTATATTTT.

The chain recombines TRBV6-4 with TRBJ2-3; TRBD1 matches 8 bases. This CDR3 comprises 16 residues. The germline CDR1 and CDR2 sequences are MRHNA and SNTAGT. Trimming at V came to 0 bases and at J to 3 bases, leaving 5 bases not matched to a gene. The chain's CDR3 is CASSDSWTGRTDTQYF. DNA for the CDR3: TGTGCCAGCAGTGACTCCTGGACAGGGAGGACAGATACGCAGTATTTT.